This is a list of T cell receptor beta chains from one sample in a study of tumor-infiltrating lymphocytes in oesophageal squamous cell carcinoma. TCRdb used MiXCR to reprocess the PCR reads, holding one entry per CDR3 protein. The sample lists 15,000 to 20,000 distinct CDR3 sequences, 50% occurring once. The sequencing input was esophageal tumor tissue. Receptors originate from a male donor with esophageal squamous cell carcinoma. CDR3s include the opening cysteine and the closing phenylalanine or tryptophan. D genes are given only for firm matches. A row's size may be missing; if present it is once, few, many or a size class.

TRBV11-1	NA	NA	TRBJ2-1	CASSYLTGYNEQFF	TGTGCCAGCAGCTACCTGACAGGATACAATGAGCAGTTCTTC
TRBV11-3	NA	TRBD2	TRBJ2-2	CASSEWTSGEYTGELFF	TGTGCCAGCAGCGAATGGACTAGCGGAGAATACACCGGGGAGCTGTTTTTT
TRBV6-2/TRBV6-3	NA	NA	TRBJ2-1	CASSDSVVNEQFF	TGTGCCAGCAGTGATTCAGTAGTCAATGAGCAGTTCTTC
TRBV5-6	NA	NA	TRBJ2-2	CASLRGVSGELFF	TGTGCCAGCCTCAGGGGGGTGTCCGGGGAGCTGTTTTTT
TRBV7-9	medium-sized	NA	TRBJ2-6	CASSYIIIFGTGANVLTF	TGTGCCAGCAGTTATATTATTATTTTCGGGACAGGGGCCAACGTCCTGACTTTC
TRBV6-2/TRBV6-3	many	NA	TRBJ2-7	CASSYPPVEQYF	TGTGCCAGCAGTTACCCTCCGGTAGAGCAGTACTTC
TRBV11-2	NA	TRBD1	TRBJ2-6	CASSRTGSGANVLTF	TGTGCCAGCAGCCGGACAGGGTCTGGGGCCAACGTCCTGACTTTC
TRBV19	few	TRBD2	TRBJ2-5	CASRKAGGPINEQYF	TGTGCCAGTAGAAAGGCGGGAGGGCCGATCAATGAGCAGTACTTC
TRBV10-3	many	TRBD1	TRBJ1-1	CAIREGQWNTEAFF	TGTGCCATCAGAGAGGGACAGTGGAACACTGAAGCTTTCTTT
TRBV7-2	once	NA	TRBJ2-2	CAIKRTASNTGELFF	TGTGCCATAAAGAGGACAGCATCGAACACCGGGGAGCTGTTTTTT
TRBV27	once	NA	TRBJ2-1	CASSLSGEYEQFF	TGTGCCAGCAGTTTAAGCGGAGAGTACGAGCAGTTCTTC
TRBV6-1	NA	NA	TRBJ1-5	CASSYRLGDQPQHF	TGTGCCAGCAGTTATAGACTTGGAGACCAGCCCCAGCATTTT
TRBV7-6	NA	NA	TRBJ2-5	CASSLIWARGRETQYF	TGTGCCAGCAGCTTAATTTGGGCCCGGGGTCGGGAGACCCAGTACTTC
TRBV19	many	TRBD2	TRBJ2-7	CASSGRSYNEQYF	TGTGCCAGTAGCGGGAGGTCCTACAATGAGCAGTACTTC
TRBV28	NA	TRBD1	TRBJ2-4	CASKHRDRVGEQYF	TGTGCCAGCAAACACCGGGACAGGGTGGGGGAGCAGTACTTC
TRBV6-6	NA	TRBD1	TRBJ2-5	CASRPGQNQETQYF	TGTGCCAGCAGACCGGGACAGAATCAAGAGACCCAGTACTTC
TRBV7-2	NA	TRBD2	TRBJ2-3	CASRQAGEDTQYF	TGTGCCAGCAGACAAGCGGGGGAGGATACGCAGTATTTT
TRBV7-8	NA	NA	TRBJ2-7	CASSSRGSPYEQYF	TGTGCCAGCAGCTCGAGAGGGAGTCCCTACGAGCAGTACTTC
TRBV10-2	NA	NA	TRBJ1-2	CASSEGVGYTF	TGCGCCAGCAGTGAAGGGGTTGGCTACACCTTC
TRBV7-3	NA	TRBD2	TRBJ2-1	CASSLGPSGKWGEQFF	TGTGCCAGCAGCTTAGGTCCTAGCGGCAAATGGGGAGAGCAGTTCTTC
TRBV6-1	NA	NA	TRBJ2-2	CASSRDGNTGELFF	TGTGCCAGCAGTCGGGACGGGAACACCGGGGAGCTGTTTTTT
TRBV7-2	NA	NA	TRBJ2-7	CASSEYTVGGTYEQYF	TGTGCCAGCAGCGAGTACACGGTGGGGGGCACGTACGAGCAGTACTTC
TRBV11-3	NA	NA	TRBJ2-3	CASSFRRGNADTQYF	TGTGCCAGCAGCTTCAGAAGGGGGAATGCAGATACGCAGTACTTT
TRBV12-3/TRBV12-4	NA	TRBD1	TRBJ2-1	CASSAQGQGATEAFF	TGTGCCAGCAGTGCCCAGGGACAGGGGGCGACTGAAGCTTTCTTC
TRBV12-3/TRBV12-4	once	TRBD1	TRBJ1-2	CASSQPGQGYYGYTF	TGTGCCAGCAGTCAGCCGGGACAGGGGTATTATGGCTACACCTTC
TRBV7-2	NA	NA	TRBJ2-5	CASSLKAGSQTQYF	TGTGCCAGCAGCTTAAAAGCCGGGAGTCAGACCCAGTACTTC
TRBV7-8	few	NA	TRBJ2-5	CASSSSGTMRETQYF	TGTGCCAGCAGCTCTTCCGGGACAATGAGGGAGACCCAGTACTTC
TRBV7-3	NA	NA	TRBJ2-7	CASSPPGTYEQYF	TGTGCCAGCAGTCCCCCCGGCACCTACGAGCAGTACTTC
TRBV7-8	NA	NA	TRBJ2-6	CASSLGRQVALSGANVLTF	TGTGCCAGCAGCTTGGGGCGCCAGGTCGCTTTGTCTGGGGCCAACGTCCTGACTTTC
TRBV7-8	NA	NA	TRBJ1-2	CASSSGSGDGYTF	TGTGCCAGCAGCTCCGGTTCGGGGGATGGCTACACCTTC
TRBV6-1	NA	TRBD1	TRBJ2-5	CASSEGTGVLLLTQYF	TGTGCCAGCAGTGAGGGGACAGGGGTTCTTTTACTGACCCAGTACTTC
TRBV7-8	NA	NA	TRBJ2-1	CASSFAGDEQFF	TGTGCCAGCAGCTTTGCAGGGGATGAGCAGTTCTTC
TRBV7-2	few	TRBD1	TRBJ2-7	CASSLRQGPSYEQYF	TGTGCCAGCAGCTTGAGACAGGGTCCCTCCTACGAGCAGTACTTC
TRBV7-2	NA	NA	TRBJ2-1	CASSPFGGVTGELYF	TGTGCCAGCAGCCCTTTTGGCGGGGTCACCGGGGAGCTGTACTTC
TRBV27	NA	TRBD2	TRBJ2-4	CASSLGGDGGWGQYF	TGTGCCAGCAGTTTGGGGGGGGACGGAGGTTGGGGGCAGTACTTC
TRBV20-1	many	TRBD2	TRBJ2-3	CSARVMTSGPSTDTQYF	TGCAGTGCTAGAGTGATGACTAGCGGGCCAAGCACAGATACGCAGTATTTT
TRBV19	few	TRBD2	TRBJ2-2	CASSITSPSGSRFTGELFF	TGTGCCAGTAGTATAACTTCCCCTAGCGGGAGTCGATTCACCGGGGAGCTGTTTTTT
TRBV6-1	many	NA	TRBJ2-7	CASSPRVGQLGSYNEQYF	TGTGCCAGCAGCCCCAGGGTAGGGCAGCTTGGCTCCTACAATGAGCAGTACTTC
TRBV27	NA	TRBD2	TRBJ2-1	CASSFIGGGPNEQFF	TGTGCCAGCAGTTTCATTGGCGGGGGGCCGAATGAGCAGTTCTTC
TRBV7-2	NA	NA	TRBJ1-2	CASSLGSNGYTF	TGTGCCAGCAGCTTAGGCAGTAATGGCTACACCTTC
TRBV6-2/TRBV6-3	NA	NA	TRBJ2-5	CASIWGGRDQETQYF	TGTGCCAGCATCTGGGGGGGCCGTGACCAAGAGACCCAGTACTTC
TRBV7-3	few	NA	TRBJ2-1	CASSLTWGRGSVEQFF	TGTGCCAGCAGCTTAACGTGGGGGAGGGGGTCTGTGGAGCAGTTCTTC
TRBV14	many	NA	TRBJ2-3	CASSHTQGGTDTQYF	TGTGCCAGCAGCCACACTCAGGGCGGCACAGATACGCAGTATTTT
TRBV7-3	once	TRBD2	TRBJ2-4	CASSPVGGRYSKNIQYF	TGTGCCAGCAGCCCCGTAGGCGGGAGGTATTCCAAAAACATTCAGTACTTC
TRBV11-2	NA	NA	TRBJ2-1	CASSFLISVNEQFF	TGTGCCAGCAGCTTTTTGATTAGCGTCAATGAGCAGTTCTTC
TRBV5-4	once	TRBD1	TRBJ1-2	CASSLDRVRYGYTF	TGTGCCAGCAGCCTTGACAGGGTTCGATATGGCTACACCTTC
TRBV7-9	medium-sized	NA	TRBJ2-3	CASSFGGGTDTQYF	TGTGCCAGCAGCTTTGGAGGGGGCACAGATACGCAGTATTTT